This T cell receptor beta chain originates from a study of CD8 T cells in ankylosing spondylitis. Study outcomes and limitations: According to the report, clones linked to the disease were significantly enriched in matched synovial fluid samples taken from ankylosing spondylitis patients. Earlier literature documents some of the motif variants in reactive arthritis synovial fluid and blood. Disease-linked clones had a CD8+ phenotype and relatively low frequency in peripheral blood. A TCR beta motif of several highly homologous variants seemed to mark ankylosing spondylitis blood.

On this clonotype itself: Its antigen is not known.

CDR1 and CDR2 (germline): ENHRY, SYGVKD. Unmatched junction bases numbered 7, after V lost 7 bases and J lost 5 bases. The CDR3 loop spans 13 amino acids. For TCR beta, libraries came from quantitative 5'-RACE with molecular barcodes. Each CDR3 protein gets one entry after TCRdb re-called the 5' RACE reads with MiXCR. This sample has about 390,000 distinct CDR3 sequences; approximately 20% occur once, and the top ten carry about 16%. The sequence was collected from a male donor with ankylosing spondylitis. Sequencing was done on a sample of blood, either unsorted or a sorted T cell fraction (not recorded which). The chain uses TRBV10-3 and TRBJ2-7, with 8 nucleotides matching TRBD1. The CDR3 region has the DNA TGTGCCATCAACTCCGGGACAGGAGACGAGCAGTACTTC. This codes for CAINSGTGDEQYF.